The 6 T cell receptor beta chains below come from one sample, sequenced in a study of OX40 agonist ivuxolimab in advanced cancers. Profiling relied on immunoSEQ multiplex PCR, and the TCRdb table lists in-frame clones only, not all of them. The sample consists of over 60,000 clones, 80% to 85% of them appearing once. The specimen comprised CD4+ or CD8+ T cells sorted from blood, sampled in a trial of the OX40 agonist ivuxolimab. The receptor source for this set is an adult with an advanced solid tumor such as melanoma, head and neck, liver or kidney cancer.

The V and J genes are TRBV7-9 and TRBJ2-6, with no clear D. Germline-derived CDR1 and CDR2 are SEHNR and FQNEAQ (reference sequence). The CDR3 length is 15 residues. Trimming took off 2 bases at V and 2 bases at J, with 7 bases between the two ends. CDR3 loop: CASSLQVPGANVLTF. CDR3 DNA: TGTGCCAGCAGCTTACAGGTCCCTGGGGCCAACGTCCTGACTTTC.

The chain combines TRBV4-1 with TRBJ2-1, with TRBD2 matching 10 bases. CDR1 MGHRA and CDR2 YSYEKL come from the germline V gene. This CDR3 comprises 17 residues. V dropped 3 bases and J dropped 5; count of bases not matched to a gene: 10. The CDR3 loop is CASSHPRGTSAHNEQFF. DNA for the CDR3: TGCGCCAGCAGCCATCCTCGAGGGACTAGCGCCCACAATGAGCAGTTCTTC.

The table lists this clone with a few counts. This chain uses TRBV7-8 with TRBJ1-6, with TRBD1 identical over 7 bases. CDR1 is SGHVS, CDR2 FQNEAQ, per germline. Unmatched junction bases numbered 6, after V lost 5 bases and J lost 8 bases. The CDR3 runs 14 residues. CDR3 coding DNA: TGTGCCAGCAGCGACCGACAGGGTGATTCACCCCTCCACTTT. This encodes CASSDRQGDSPLHF.

This clone appeared once. The chain joins TRBV30 to TRBJ2-6; D not resolved. Germline V gives CDR1 GTSNPN, CDR2 SVGIG (reference sequence). Trimming cost V 2 bases and J 0 bases, with 14 bases left between them. There are 17 residues in the CDR3. The CDR3, as DNA: TGTGCCTGGAGTCCAAACTACTCACTCTCTGGGGCCAACGTCCTGACTTTC. Encoded protein: CAWSPNYSLSGANVLTF.

This rearrangement joins TRBV2 to TRBJ1-1; perhaps TRBD1 as D (6 bases). The length of the CDR3 is 13 residues. The V gene's germline CDR1 is SNHLY and CDR2 FYNNEI. V was trimmed by 1 base and J by 7 bases, leaving 10 bases between them. CDR3 nucleotides: TGTGCCAGCAGTGAAGGGCAGGGGTTTGAAGCTTTCTTT. It translates to CASSEGQGFEAFF.

The chain carries TRBV7-2 and TRBJ2-1, with TRBD2 identical over 9 bases. Per germline, CDR1 SGHTA and CDR2 FQGNSA. The CDR3 contains 15 residues. Trimming at V came to 2 bases and at J to 3 bases, leaving 2 bases not matched to a gene. As DNA, the CDR3 is TGTGCCAGCAGCTTAATAGCGGGGGACTACAATGAGCAGTTCTTC. As protein: CASSLIAGDYNEQFF.